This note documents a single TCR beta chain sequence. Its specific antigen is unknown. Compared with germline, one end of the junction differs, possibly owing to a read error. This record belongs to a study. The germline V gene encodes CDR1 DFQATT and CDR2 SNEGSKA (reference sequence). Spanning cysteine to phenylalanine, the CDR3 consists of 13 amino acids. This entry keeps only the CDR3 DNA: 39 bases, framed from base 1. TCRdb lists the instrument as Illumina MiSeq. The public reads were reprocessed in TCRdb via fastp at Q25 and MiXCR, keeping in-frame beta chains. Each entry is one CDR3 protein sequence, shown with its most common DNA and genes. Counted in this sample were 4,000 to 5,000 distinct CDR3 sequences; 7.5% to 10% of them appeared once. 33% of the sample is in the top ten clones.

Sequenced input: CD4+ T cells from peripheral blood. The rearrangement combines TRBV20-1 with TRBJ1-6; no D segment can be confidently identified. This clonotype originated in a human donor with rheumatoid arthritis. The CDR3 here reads CSGLKDYNSSLHF. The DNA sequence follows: TGCAGTGGGCTCAAAGACTATAATTCATCCCTCCACTTT.